Shown below are 13 T cell receptor beta chains from a single sample sequenced in a study of cytomegalovirus exposure and HLA in healthy donors. Primers: 60 Vbeta forward and 13 Jbeta reverse. The repertoire was sequenced with immunoSEQ multiplex PCR; TCRdb's copy has only in-frame clones and lacks some. The sample comprises 100,000 or so clones, roughly 85% of which are singletons, and 2.5% to 3.5% rests with the top ten. The specimen sequenced was PBMCs. The receptors come from a woman in her thirties or forties in good health and CMV-seronegative.

The chain couples TRBV6-5 to TRBJ2-7; TRBD1 aligns across 8 bases. Trimming took 5 bases from V and 9 from J; bases not matched to a gene: 6. Germline CDR1 MNHEY, CDR2 SVGAGI. The CDR3 consists of 12 residues. In DNA, the CDR3 is TGTGCCAGCAGTCCACAGGGGGAAGGGCAGTACTTC. This translates into CASSPQGEGQYF.

The chain uses TRBV19 and TRBJ1-1, with TRBD1 identical over 7 bases. Germline V CDR1 and CDR2: LNHDA, SQIVND (reference sequence). CDR3 length equals 17 residues. V was clipped by 4 bases and J by 1 base; unmatched bases: 12. CDR3 nucleotide sequence: TGTGCCAGTAGTACCCACCGGGACAGAAGTTCGAACACTGAAGCTTTCTTT. As protein: CASSTHRDRSSNTEAFF.

This chain connects TRBV9 to TRBJ2-2; 12 bases are a match to TRBD2. Germline loops: CDR1 SGDLS, CDR2 YYNGEE. There are 18 residues in the CDR3. Unmatched junction bases numbered 3, after V lost 0 bases and J lost 0 bases. This chain's CDR3 is CASSVGLAGGPNTGELFF. In nucleotides, the CDR3 is TGTGCCAGCAGCGTAGGCCTAGCGGGAGGGCCGAACACCGGGGAGCTGTTTTTT.

The chain carries TRBV28 and TRBJ2-7; D may be TRBD1 (6 bases). This CDR3 region has 14 residues. Trimming pared 5 bases from V and 6 bases from J, leaving 17 bases between. In germline, CDR1 is MDHEN, CDR2 SYDVKM. The CDR3 DNA reads TGTGCCAGCAGTCTACAGGGATCCCCAACCGAGCAGTACTTC. Its protein product is CASSLQGSPTEQYF.

J is TRBJ2-1 and V is TRBV19; 10 bases agree with TRBD2. This CDR3 region has 17 residues. The V and J ends lost 6 bases and 0 bases, in that order; junction bases with no gene match: 8. Germline V CDR1 and CDR2: LNHDA, SQIVND (reference sequence). The CDR3 DNA is TGTGCCAGTAGCGAAGCTAGCGGGAGTAGCTCCTACAATGAGCAGTTCTTC. As protein: CASSEASGSSSYNEQFF.

The chain joins TRBV7-2 to TRBJ1-5; 7 nucleotides agree with TRBD1. The V gene's germline CDR1 is SGHTA and CDR2 FQGNSA. This CDR3 has 13 residues. V shed 4 bases and J 4 bases; nucleotides not matched to a gene: 1. CDR3 DNA: TGTGCCAGCAGCTCGACAGGGAATCAGCCCCAGCATTTT. This gives the protein CASSSTGNQPQHF.

This clone has a handful of counts. The CDR3 here is CASSFQGLGNQPQHF. The DNA of the CDR3 is TGTGCCAGCAGCTTTCAGGGGCTTGGCAATCAGCCCCAGCATTTT. This chain joins TRBV5-6 and TRBJ1-5, with D perhaps TRBD1 (6 bases). There are 15 residues in the CDR3. V shed 2 bases and J shed 2 bases, with 11 bases lying between them. Germline V gene data show CDR1 as SGHDT and CDR2 as YYEEEE. The full variable domain, in which reference TRBV5-6 and TRBJ1-5 provide the parts outside the CDR3, is DAGVTQSPTHLIKTRGQQVTLRCSPKSGHDTVSWYQQALGQGPQFIFQYYEEEERQRGNFPDRFSGHQFPNYSSELNVNALLLGDSALYLCASSFQGLGNQPQHFGDGTRLSIL.

The chain recombines TRBV2 with TRBJ2-5, with TRBD1 matching over 8 bases. The DNA end favors TRBJ2-7, so the J call may be wrong. From germline, CDR1 is SNHLY and CDR2 FYNNEI. The CDR3 spans 12 residues. The CDR3 loop reads CAGTQGGYEQYF. The CDR3 nucleotides read TGTGCCGGAACACAGGGGGGCTACGAGCAGTACTTC.

The chain combines TRBV4-3 with TRBJ1-5; tentatively, D is TRBD1 (5 bases). Germline V gene data show CDR1 as LGHNA and CDR2 as YSLEER. The CDR3 is 16 amino acids. Trimming took off 1 base at V and 2 bases at J, with 12 bases between the two ends. CDR3 amino acids: CASSQVAAGRNQPQHF. The CDR3 bases are TGCGCCAGCAGCCAAGTCGCGGCAGGGCGCAATCAGCCCCAGCATTTT.

J is TRBJ1-1 and V is TRBV28; no clear D. With 3 bases removed from V and 0 bases from J, the gap between germline ends came to 11 bases. CDR1 MDHEN and CDR2 SYDVKM come from the germline V gene. The CDR3 length is 15 residues. CDR3 bases: TGTGCCAGCAGTTTTCGCCGGGAAATGAACACTGAAGCTTTCTTT. Its translation is CASSFRREMNTEAFF.

As to this clone: Other nucleotide sequences from this sample produce the same CDR3. The J gene is TRBJ1-1, the V gene TRBV7-9; D remains ambiguous. This CDR3 is built from 13 residues. Trimming left V 7 bases short and J 0 bases short, with 9 bases between. CDR1 SEHNR and CDR2 FQNEAQ come from the germline V gene (reference sequence). This chain's CDR3 is CASTPTVNTEAFF. In DNA form, the CDR3 reads TGTGCCAGCACCCCAACAGTGAACACTGAAGCTTTCTTT.

The gene calls are TRBV29-1 and TRBJ2-1, with D maybe TRBD2 (5 bases). V dropped 4 bases and J dropped 1 base, with 5 bases sitting between them. CDR3 size: 12 residues. Germline loops: CDR1 SQVTM, CDR2 ANQGSEA. The CDR3, as DNA: TGCAGCGTTGTAGCGTCCTACAATGAGCAGTTCTTC. Encoded protein: CSVVASYNEQFF.

This sequence joins TRBV11-3 and TRBJ2-1, with D possibly TRBD2 on 5 matching bases. With 0 bases removed from V and 4 bases from J, the gap between germline ends came to 13 bases. The CDR3 is 16 amino acids. The V gene's germline CDR1 is SGHNT and CDR2 YENEEA. The CDR3 spells CASSLDRGSGYNEQFF. CDR3 sequence (DNA): TGTGCCAGCAGCTTAGACCGAGGGTCGGGGTACAATGAGCAGTTCTTC.